These T cell receptor beta chains were read from a single sample in a study of shared clonotypes between healthy human individuals. Only in-frame clones appear in the TCRdb table, and some are missing; sequencing was by immunoSEQ multiplex PCR. In the table there are around 1 million clones, less than 85% of which are singletons. The sequencing sample was made of memory CD4+ T cells sorted from blood. These receptors all come from a man aged 18 to 29 in good health. CDR3s include the opening cysteine and the closing phenylalanine or tryptophan. A D gene is named only where the DNA matches it firmly. Part of the rows lack a size; the others show once, few, many or a class for expanded clones.

v_call	j_call	clone_size	d_call	cdr3_aa	cdr3_nt
TRBV28	TRBJ2-1	-	TRBD2	CASSPPLGAGEYNEQFF	TGTGCCAGCAGTCCTCCGCTAGGGGCGGGGGAGTACAATGAGCAGTTCTTC
TRBV28	TRBJ1-2	-	-	CASSLPRVNGYTF	TGTGCCAGCAGTTTACCCCGGGTAAATGGCTACACCTTC
TRBV10-2	TRBJ2-7	-	-	CASSEAGTGISYEQYF	TGCGCCAGCAGTGAGGCCGGGACTGGGATTTCCTACGAGCAGTACTTC
TRBV7-3	TRBJ1-6	-	-	CASSLRGPPSPLHF	TGTGCCAGCAGCTTACGGGGGCCCCCCTCACCCCTCCACTTT
TRBV5-4	TRBJ2-1	once	TRBD2	CASRGGSGGAWNEQFF	TGTGCCAGCAGAGGAGGTAGCGGGGGGGCCTGGAATGAGCAGTTCTTC
TRBV5-1	TRBJ2-2	-	TRBD1	CASQTGQGTGELFF	TGCGCCAGCCAAACCGGACAGGGGACCGGGGAGCTGTTTTTT
TRBV6-5	TRBJ2-7	-	-	CASKRDTSYEQYF	TGTGCCAGCAAGCGGGACACCTCCTACGAGCAGTACTTC
TRBV5-8	TRBJ2-5	-	-	CASTPARGGLQETQYF	TGTGCCAGCACTCCGGCCAGGGGGGGACTCCAAGAGACCCAGTACTTC
TRBV9	TRBJ2-7	-	-	CASSVESLGYEQYF	TGTGCCAGCAGCGTTGAGAGCCTAGGATACGAGCAGTACTTC
TRBV21-1	TRBJ1-2	-	-	CASSKDSEGHIDGYTF	TGTGCCAGCAGCAAAGACTCTGAGGGGCACATTGATGGCTACACCTTC
TRBV2	TRBJ2-5	-	TRBD2	CASRLGLVETQYF	TGTGCCAGCAGACTGGGACTAGTAGAGACCCAGTACTTC
TRBV11-2	TRBJ1-3	few	-	CASRWGGPSGNTIYF	TGTGCCAGCAGGTGGGGGGGACCCTCTGGAAACACCATATATTTT
TRBV9	TRBJ1-2	-	-	CASSVVASMAGYTF	TGTGCCAGCAGCGTAGTGGCTAGCATGGCGGGCTACACCTTC
TRBV7-7	TRBJ2-3	-	TRBD2	CASSLGLAGDTQYF	TGTGCTAGCAGCTTAGGACTAGCGGGAGATACGCAGTATTTT
TRBV21-1	TRBJ2-6	-	-	CASSKVELTSSGANVLTF	TGTGCCAGCAGCAAAGTTGAACTGACCAGCTCTGGGGCCAACGTCCTGACTTTC
TRBV6-1	TRBJ2-2	-	-	CASSEVAKNTGELFF	TGTGCCAGCAGTGAAGTGGCTAAAAACACCGGGGAGCTGTTTTTT
TRBV6-6	TRBJ1-5	-	-	CASSRQENQPQHF	TGTGCCAGCAGTCGACAGGAGAATCAGCCCCAGCATTTT
TRBV10-3	TRBJ2-7	once	TRBD2	CAISELAGSSYEQYF	TGTGCCATCAGTGAGCTAGCGGGAAGCTCCTACGAGCAGTACTTC
TRBV19	TRBJ1-1	-	-	CASSFANTEAFF	TGTGCCAGTAGTTTTGCGAACACTGAAGCTTTCTTT
TRBV6-1	TRBJ2-7	-	TRBD1	CASRTGARVGYEQYF	TGTGCCAGCCGGACAGGGGCCCGAGTTGGGTACGAGCAGTACTTC
TRBV11-2	TRBJ1-1	-	-	CASSRRALNTEAFF	TGTGCCAGCAGCCGGAGGGCCTTGAACACTGAAGCTTTCTTT
TRBV5-1	TRBJ1-2	-	-	CASSLATGPPGYGYTF	TGCGCCAGCAGCTTGGCCACAGGTCCCCCCGGATATGGCTACACCTTC
TRBV13	TRBJ2-7	-	TRBD1	CASSTGTGTGSYEQYF	TGTGCCAGCAGCACCGGAACCGGGACAGGCTCCTACGAGCAGTACTTC
TRBV30	TRBJ1-5	-	-	CAWSESTNQPQHF	TGTGCCTGGAGTGAAAGTACTAATCAGCCCCAGCATTTT
TRBV28	TRBJ1-1	-	-	CASRGGGGTEAFF	TGTGCCAGCAGAGGTGGAGGCGGGACTGAAGCTTTCTTT
TRBV6-1	TRBJ2-5	-	-	CASSEAGGWETQYF	TGTGCCAGCAGTGAAGCGGGAGGATGGGAGACCCAGTACTTC
TRBV27	TRBJ2-7	-	-	CASRGTRLGEYEQYF	TGTGCCAGCAGGGGGACACGGCTGGGGGAATACGAGCAGTACTTC
TRBV9	TRBJ2-1	-	-	CASSVDALGSEQFF	TGTGCCAGCAGCGTAGACGCCCTCGGGAGTGAGCAGTTCTTC
TRBV11-2	TRBJ1-4	-	TRBD1	CASSKGRDRVREKLFF	TGTGCCAGCAGCAAAGGCCGGGACAGGGTACGTGAAAAACTGTTTTTT
TRBV7-2	TRBJ1-3	-	-	CASSLGDISGNTIYF	TGTGCCAGCAGCTTAGGGGACATCTCTGGAAACACCATATATTTT
TRBV6-1	TRBJ1-2	-	TRBD1	CASSTWTGDYGYTF	TGTGCCAGCAGTACTTGGACAGGGGACTATGGCTACACCTTC
TRBV7-7	TRBJ2-1	-	-	CASSLTYYNEQFF	TGTGCTAGCAGCTTAACCTACTACAATGAGCAGTTCTTC
TRBV6-5	TRBJ1-4	-	-	CASSYAWGGILFF	TGTGCCAGCAGTTACGCGTGGGGAGGAATACTGTTTTTT
TRBV28	TRBJ1-6	-	-	CASSFSGTKGSPLHF	TGTGCCAGCAGTTTTAGCGGGACGAAGGGTTCACCCCTCCACTTT